This passage covers 15 T cell receptor beta chains from one sample sequenced in a study of T cells after posttransplantation cyclophosphamide. TCRdb's table, derived via immunoSEQ multiplex PCR, lists solely in-frame clones and lacks some. In total the sample includes around 2,800 clones, none of them seen once. Treatment was busulfan-fludarabine conditioning, a marrow graft, and cyclophosphamide on days +3 and +4. The input for sequencing was PBMCs, taken 30 days after allogeneic stem cell transplant with posttransplant cyclophosphamide. These receptors originate from a female patient over 55 who received an allogeneic stem cell transplant from an unrelated donor, was CMV-positive, and had acute GVHD only. The graft donor may have given rise to some T cells.

Many counts were recorded for this clone. The J gene is TRBJ1-2, the V gene TRBV6-1; D gene uncertain. Germline V gives CDR1 MNHNS, CDR2 SASEGT. The CDR3 has 16 residues. V was clipped by 2 bases and J by 0 bases, with 13 bases between them. The CDR3 DNA follows: TGTGCCAGCAGTGAATACACGGGGAATCCTAACTATGGCTACACCTTC. This codes for CASSEYTGNPNYGYTF.

This clone has at least ten counts. The chain couples TRBV9 to TRBJ1-1; 7 bases are shared with TRBD1. The CDR3 extends over 14 amino acids. Germline loops: CDR1 SGDLS, CDR2 YYNGEE. The ends lost 4 bases at V and 4 bases at J; junction bases unmatched: 7. The CDR3 region is CASSPTGAGTEAFF. The CDR3 DNA sequence: TGTGCCAGCAGCCCAACAGGGGCGGGCACTGAAGCTTTCTTT. Full variable domain (outside the CDR3, taken from reference TRBV9 and TRBJ1-1): DSGVTQTPKHLITATGQRVTLRCSPRSGDLSVYWYQQSLDQGLQFLIQYYNGEERAKGNILERFSAQQFPDLHSELNLSSLELGDSALYFCASSPTGAGTEAFFGQGTRLTVV.

This clone was recorded at least ten times. The chain combines TRBV27 with TRBJ1-5, with D possibly TRBD1 on 5 matching bases. The CDR3 is 15 amino acids. CDR1 MNHEY and CDR2 SMNVEV come from the germline V gene (reference sequence). Trimming took off 0 bases at V and 9 bases at J, with 15 bases between the two ends. CDR3 sequence: CASSLSSQGLRPQHF. CDR3 nucleotides: TGTGCCAGCAGTTTATCGAGTCAGGGTTTAAGGCCCCAGCATTTT.

This clone was observed many times. This chain joins TRBV11-2 and TRBJ1-2; D is possibly TRBD1 (5 bases). V lost 5 bases to trimming and J lost 2 bases, with 12 bases between them. This CDR3 spans 14 amino acids. Germline V gene lookup returns CDR1 SGHAT and CDR2 FQNNGV. CDR3 amino acids: CASSPWGGNYGYTF. Written as DNA, the CDR3 is TGTGCCAGCAGCCCCTGGGGGGGAAACTATGGCTACACCTTC.

This clone has at least ten counts. This sequence joins TRBV24-1 and TRBJ2-7, with 9 bases fitting TRBD1. This CDR3 has 15 amino acids. The germline V gene encodes CDR1 KGHDR and CDR2 SFDVKD. V dropped 4 bases and J dropped 7; count of bases not matched to a gene: 10. CDR3 in DNA: TGTGCCACCAGTGAAAGGACAGGGGCGATCAGGGAGCAGTACTTC. It codes for CATSERTGAIREQYF.

This clone came up many times. The genes are TRBV19 and TRBJ1-5, with a possible D match to TRBD1 (5 bases). The CDR3 loop spans 15 amino acids. Trimming took 4 bases from V and 7 from J, leaving 17 bases between them. Per germline, CDR1 LNHDA and CDR2 SQIVND (reference sequence). Here the CDR3 DNA reads TGTGCCAGTAGTAATCCCCAGGGTCTAGGGCAGCCCCAGCATTTT. Protein sequence: CASSNPQGLGQPQHF.

Ten or more counts support this clone. The chain has TRBV13 and TRBJ2-1, with 9 bases matching TRBD1. The CDR3 sequence is 18 residues long. In germline, CDR1 is PRHDT, CDR2 FYEKMQ (reference sequence). V shed 1 base, J shed 2 bases, and the junction held 9 bases outside the gene matches. Here the CDR3 DNA reads TGTGCCAGCAGCTTAGAATTACGACAGGGGGGCCCCTACAATGAGCAGTTCTTC. It specifies CASSLELRQGGPYNEQFF.

This clone was found many times. The chain carries TRBV5-1 and TRBJ2-5, with a weak D call TRBD2 (6 bases). Trimming left V 2 bases short and J 1 base short, with 9 bases between. CDR3 length equals 14 residues. Germline CDR1 is SGHRS and CDR2 is YFSETQ. CDR3 sequence: CASSFGGSQETQYF. Written as DNA, the CDR3 is TGCGCCAGCAGCTTTGGGGGGTCCCAAGAGACCCAGTACTTC.

This clone was observed many times. The chain couples TRBV2 to TRBJ2-7; D gene uncertain. V gave up 2 bases and J gave up 0 bases, with 14 bases separating them. The CDR3 sequence is 16 residues long. Germline V gene lookup returns CDR1 SNHLY and CDR2 FYNNEI. The CDR3 sequence is CASSELEQKISYEQYF. CDR3 nucleotides: TGTGCCAGCAGTGAACTCGAACAGAAGATCTCCTACGAGCAGTACTTC.

This clone was picked up many times. The chain carries TRBV7-2 and TRBJ1-2; D might be TRBD1 (6 bases). Trimming shortened V by 5 bases and J by 0 bases, and 10 bases separated the two germline ends. The CDR3 contains 14 residues. CDR1 is SGHTA, CDR2 FQGNSA, per germline. The CDR3 DNA reads as TGTGCCAGCAGCGGCGACAGGACTAACTATGGCTACACCTTC. Translated: CASSGDRTNYGYTF.

This clone was seen repeatedly, ten times or more. This sequence joins TRBV7-6 and TRBJ2-7; 9 nucleotides line up with TRBD1. The CDR3 covers 14 residues. Germline V gene sequence: CDR1 SGHVS, CDR2 FNYEAQ. The V gene end was trimmed by 5 bases and the J gene end by 3 bases; junction bases not matched to a gene: 5. CDR3 loop: CASSAGQGYYEQYF. Here the CDR3 DNA reads TGTGCCAGCAGCGCGGGACAGGGTTACTACGAGCAGTACTTC.

This clone was recorded many times. The genes are TRBV12-3 or TRBV12-4 and TRBJ2-1; D remains ambiguous. The CDR3 runs 16 residues. Trimming took off 4 bases at V and 2 bases at J, with 15 bases between the two ends. CDR3 sequence reads: CASSSLSILPYNEQFF. The CDR3 region has the DNA TGTGCCAGCAGTTCCCTCAGTATCCTCCCCTACAATGAGCAGTTCTTC.

This clone was seen repeatedly, ten times or more. Compared with germline, one end of the junction differs, possibly owing to a read error. The genes are TRBV4-3 and TRBJ2-1; TRBD1 matches at 9 bases. CDR3 length: 16 amino acids. The germline V gene encodes CDR1 LGHNA and CDR2 YSLEER. The CDR3 coding sequence is TGCGCCGGCAGCCGCTCCGGGACAGGGCAGAGGGATGAGCAGTTCTTC. Protein sequence: CAGSRSGTGQRDEQFF.

This clone is medium-sized by share. The chain is built from TRBV10-3 and TRBJ1-1, with D hard to call. This CDR3 has 11 residues. Germline values: CDR1 ENHRY, CDR2 SYGVKD. V lost 7 bases, J lost 8 bases, and 11 bases lay in between. For the CDR3, the DNA is TGTGCCATCACCGAGGGCAGGGAAGCTTTCTTT. It is translated as CAITEGREAFF.

This clone has ten or more counts. The chain links TRBV7-9 to TRBJ2-3; D is undetermined. The V end was cut by 6 bases, the J end by 0 bases, with 4 bases between. The length of the CDR3 is 12 residues. The germline gives CDR1 SEHNR, CDR2 FQNEAQ (reference sequence). The CDR3 sequence is CASRGSTDTQYF. The CDR3 coding sequence is TGTGCCAGCAGGGGCAGCACAGATACGCAGTATTTT.